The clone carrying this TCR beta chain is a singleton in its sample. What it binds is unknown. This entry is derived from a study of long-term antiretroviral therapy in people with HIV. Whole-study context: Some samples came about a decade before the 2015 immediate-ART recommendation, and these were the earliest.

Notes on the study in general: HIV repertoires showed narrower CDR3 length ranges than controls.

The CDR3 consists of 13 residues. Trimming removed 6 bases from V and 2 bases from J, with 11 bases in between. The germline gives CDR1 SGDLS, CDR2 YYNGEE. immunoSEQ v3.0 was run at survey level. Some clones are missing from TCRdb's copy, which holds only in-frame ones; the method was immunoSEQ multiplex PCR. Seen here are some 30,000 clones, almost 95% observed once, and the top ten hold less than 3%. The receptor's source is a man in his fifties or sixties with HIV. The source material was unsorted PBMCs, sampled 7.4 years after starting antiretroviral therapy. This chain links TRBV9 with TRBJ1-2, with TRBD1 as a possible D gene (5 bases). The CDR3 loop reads CASNREGNYGYTF. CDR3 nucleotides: TGTGCCAGCAATCGGGAGGGGAACTATGGCTACACCTTC.